Below are 27 T cell receptor beta chains sequenced from a single sample in a study of beta chain features in type 1 diabetes (dated by TCRdb to the late 2010s). Library preparation was by the immunoSEQ multiplex PCR assay. The entire amount of isolated RNA was reverse transcribed using the High Capacity cDNA Reverse Transcription Kit, so the sequenced TCRB transcripts were expressed ones. TCRdb stores this immuneACCESS table with in-frame sequences only. Part of the clones is absent; in the studies checked, under half of the shortfall reflects unresolved V genes, and no reason is known for the rest. A total of about 930,000 clones appear in this sample, 15% to 20% of them only once. The ten largest make up 0.02% to 0.03% of the sample. The sample was naive CD4+ T cells from blood. Read against the paper, the sample's cell subset or site label means: true naive CD4+ T cells. These receptors were taken from a woman aged 18-29 years in good health.

This clone came up a few times. The genes are TRBV27 and TRBJ2-1; TRBD2 matches 8 bases. Trimming took 6 bases from V and 0 from J; bases not matched to a gene: 4. CDR1 MNHEY and CDR2 SMNVEV come from the germline V gene (reference sequence). The CDR3 has 15 residues. CDR3 DNA: TGTGCCAGCAGCGAAAGCGGGAGCTCCTACAATGAGCAGTTCTTC. It translates to CASSESGSSYNEQFF.

This chain joins TRBV19 and TRBJ2-5; D remains unclear. The germline V gene has CDR1 LNHDA and CDR2 SQIVND (reference sequence). V lost 3 bases, J lost 2 bases, and 7 bases lay in between. This CDR3 has 13 amino acids. CDR3 loop: CASSIIFQETQYF. The DNA for the CDR3 is TGTGCCAGTAGTATCATCTTTCAAGAGACCCAGTACTTC.

This clone was seen more than once but under ten times. This chain links TRBV5-1 with TRBJ2-1; D may be TRBD1 (5 bases). V was trimmed by 3 bases and J by 3 bases, leaving 10 bases between them. Germline lookup yields CDR1 SGHRS and CDR2 YFSETQ. There are 14 residues in the CDR3. CDR3 loop: CASSSPDSYNEQFF. The CDR3 DNA is TGCGCCAGCAGCTCCCCCGACAGCTACAATGAGCAGTTCTTC.

The chain uses TRBV5-1 and TRBJ2-5; the match to TRBD1 covers 9 bases. This CDR3 has 15 amino acids. V dropped 0 bases and J dropped 4; count of bases not matched to a gene: 4. Germline CDR1 is SGHRS and CDR2 is YFSETQ. CDR3 sequence (DNA): TGCGCCAGCAGCTTGGCCGGGACAGGGCCAGAGACCCAGTACTTC. Translated: CASSLAGTGPETQYF.

The J gene is TRBJ2-2, the V gene TRBV5-1, with 7 bases that match TRBD1. Germline V gene data show CDR1 as SGHRS and CDR2 as YFSETQ. The CDR3 extends over 15 amino acids. With 4 bases clipped from V and 3 bases from J, the junction kept 6 bases outside the gene matches. The CDR3 DNA follows: TGCGCCAGCAGCCGCAGAACAGGGGACACCGGGGAGCTGTTTTTT. Residues: CASSRRTGDTGELFF. Variable domain in full (rest from reference TRBV5-1 and TRBJ2-2): KAGVTQTPRYLIKTRGQQVTLSCSPISGHRSVSWYQQTPGQGLQFLFEYFSETQRNKGNFPGRFSGRQFSNSRSEMNVSTLELGDSALYLCASSRRTGDTGELFFGEGSRLTVL.

This clone was seen more than once but under ten times. The chain uses TRBV5-1 and TRBJ2-5; D uncertain. The CDR3 contains 15 residues. The germline CDR1 and CDR2 sequences are SGHRS and YFSETQ. The germline V and J ends were trimmed by 4 bases and 2 bases, with 15 bases remaining between them. The CDR3 reads CASSPLDGSQETQYF. The CDR3 region has the DNA TGCGCCAGCAGCCCGCTGGACGGCAGTCAAGAGACCCAGTACTTC.

There are a few counts of this clone. V and J are TRBV7-2 and TRBJ2-2, with a tentative D call TRBD1 (6 bases). This CDR3 comprises 14 residues. V lost 1 base to trimming and J lost 6 bases, with 9 bases between them. Germline CDR1 reads SGHTA; CDR2 reads FQGNSA. CDR3 amino acids: CASSLDGQSGELFF. CDR3 coding DNA: TGTGCCAGCAGCTTAGACGGACAGTCCGGGGAGCTGTTTTTT.

The V and J genes are TRBV7-8 and TRBJ2-6, with no clear D. The CDR3 is 15 residues long. CDR1 and CDR2 from the germline V gene are SGHVS and FQNEAQ. V lost 6 bases, J lost 0 bases, and 9 bases lay in between. The CDR3 sequence is CASSSYPSGANVLTF. CDR3 DNA sequence: TGTGCCAGCAGTTCTTACCCCTCTGGGGCCAACGTCCTGACTTTC.

This clone was observed a few times. The rearrangement joins TRBV10-3 to TRBJ1-5; the match to TRBD1 covers 8 bases. The germline gives CDR1 ENHRY, CDR2 SYGVKD. The CDR3 length is 17 residues. V trimming: 3 bases; J trimming: 1 base; junction bases outside the gene matches: 8. The CDR3 reads CAISDYERTGSNQPQHF. The CDR3 bases are TGTGCCATCAGTGACTACGAACGGACAGGGAGCAATCAGCCCCAGCATTTT.

This clone was observed a few times. The V call is TRBV18, the J call TRBJ2-7; D gene unclear. The CDR3 totals 14 residues. Trimming removed 3 bases from V and 1 base from J, with 10 bases in between. The germline CDR1 and CDR2 sequences are KGHSH and LQKENI. CDR3 DNA: TGTGCCAGCTCACCGGGGTTCGCGTCCTACGAGCAGTACTTC. Translating it yields CASSPGFASYEQYF.

This clone has only a few counts. The chain recombines TRBV27 with TRBJ2-6; possibly TRBD1 or TRBD2 for D (5 bases each). This CDR3 is 15 amino acids long. Per the germline V gene, CDR1 is MNHEY and CDR2 is SMNVEV (reference sequence). Trimming took 3 bases from V and 1 from J, leaving 7 bases between them. CDR3 sequence reads: CASSFWGSGANVLTF. The CDR3 nucleotides are TGTGCCAGCAGTTTTTGGGGGTCTGGGGCCAACGTCCTGACTTTC.

This sequence joins TRBV4-2 and TRBJ2-5, with D tentatively TRBD1 (6 bases). The germline CDR1 and CDR2 sequences are LGHNA and YNFKEQ. The CDR3 has 16 residues. The V and J ends lost 0 bases and 1 base respectively, with 12 bases between them. In DNA, the CDR3 is TGTGCCAGCAGCCAAGACTCGGGACACCTCCAAGAGACCCAGTACTTC. It translates to CASSQDSGHLQETQYF.

This clone was seen a few times. V is TRBV28 and J is TRBJ2-5; D is undetermined. Germline CDR1 and CDR2: MDHEN and SYDVKM. The CDR3 spans 14 residues. The V end was cut by 2 bases, the J end by 2 bases, with 9 bases between. The CDR3 nucleotides are TGTGCCAGCAGTTTAACAGAGAGACAAGAGACCCAGTACTTC. Residues: CASSLTERQETQYF.

This clone has a handful of counts. This sequence joins TRBV7-8 and TRBJ1-1; TRBD1 matches 9 bases. The trim removed 4 bases at V and 0 bases at J, leaving 3 bases unmatched. CDR1 and CDR2 (germline): SGHVS, FQNEAQ. This CDR3 contains 15 residues. For the CDR3, the DNA is TGTGCCAGCAGCTCGACAGGGGGGGTGAACACTGAAGCTTTCTTT. Its translation is CASSSTGGVNTEAFF.

This clone has only a few counts. CDR3 DNA sequence: TGCGCCAGCAGCTTGGAACCGGGACTGAACACCGGGGAGCTGTTTTTT. Amino acid sequence: CASSLEPGLNTGELFF. V usage is TRBV5-1 and J usage is TRBJ2-2, with a tentative D call TRBD2 (6 bases). Germline loops: CDR1 SGHRS, CDR2 YFSETQ. Trimming shortened V by 0 bases and J by 1 base, and 10 bases separated the two germline ends. The CDR3 contains 16 residues. Full variable domain (missing parts from reference TRBV5-1 and TRBJ2-2): KAGVTQTPRYLIKTRGQQVTLSCSPISGHRSVSWYQQTPGQGLQFLFEYFSETQRNKGNFPGRFSGRQFSNSRSEMNVSTLELGDSALYLCASSLEPGLNTGELFFGEGSRLTVL.

V gene TRBV5-1 combines with J gene TRBJ2-3; D is ambiguous. Deletions cut 1 base from V and 5 bases from J, with 8 bases between. Per germline, CDR1 SGHRS and CDR2 YFSETQ. The CDR3 is 13 amino acids. The CDR3 nucleotides are TGCGCCAGCAGCTTGAACGGTGAAGATACGCAGTATTTT. Translation gives CASSLNGEDTQYF.

This clone came up a few times. One junction end does not reproduce the germline sequence, and a read error may be involved. The rearrangement links TRBV29-1 to TRBJ2-5, with D perhaps matching TRBD2 (5 bases). The CDR3 length is 14 residues. The germline CDR1 and CDR2 sequences are SQVTM and ANQGSEA. The CDR3 DNA is TGCAGCGTTGGAGCGGAAGCGGCTGGAGAGGCCCAGTACTTC. Translation gives CSVGAEAAGEAQYF.

This clone turned up a few times. The same CDR3 is also encoded by other DNA sequences in this sample. The chain carries TRBV28 and TRBJ2-7; no clear D. The V gene's germline CDR1 is MDHEN and CDR2 SYDVKM. The V end lost 6 bases, the J end lost 4 bases, and 7 bases lay between the germline ends. The CDR3 runs to 11 residues. This chain's CDR3 is CASSLGYEQYF. The CDR3, as DNA: TGTGCCAGCAGCCTCGGTTACGAGCAGTACTTC.

This clone was seen only a few times. The V and J genes are TRBV7-2 and TRBJ1-2; TRBD1 might be the D (5 bases). The CDR3 has 15 residues. The germline V gene encodes CDR1 SGHTA and CDR2 FQGNSA. V lost 6 bases and J lost 2, with 16 bases in between. The CDR3 sequence: CASRAPQGGNYGYTF. As DNA, the CDR3 is TGTGCCAGCAGGGCGCCTCAGGGAGGGAACTATGGCTACACCTTC.

This clone was counted a few times. CDR3 sequence reads: CASSSHLVGGGGYTF. CDR3 nucleotide sequence: TGTGCCAGCAGCTCCCACCTAGTGGGAGGGGGAGGCTACACCTTC. This chain joins TRBV7-9 and TRBJ1-2; perhaps TRBD1 as D (6 bases). Germline lookup yields CDR1 SEHNR and CDR2 FQNEAQ (reference sequence). This CDR3 spans 15 amino acids. Between the trimmed V and J ends, which lost 4 bases and 8 bases, there was a span of 20 bases.

A few counts support this clone. The J gene is TRBJ2-7, the V gene TRBV7-2, with D unclear. This CDR3 region has 11 residues. CDR1 and CDR2 (germline): SGHTA, FQGNSA. Trimming took off 10 bases at V and 2 bases at J, with 9 bases between the two ends. CDR3 sequence (DNA): TGTGCCATCTCCTTAGCCTACGAGCAGTACTTC. This gives the protein CAISLAYEQYF.

This clone has a handful of counts. The chain carries TRBV7-9 and TRBJ2-5; 10 bases map to TRBD2. With V trimmed by 6 bases and J by 0 bases, 13 bases remained unmatched. Germline values: CDR1 SEHNR, CDR2 FQNEAQ (reference sequence). This CDR3 has 18 amino acids. The DNA for the CDR3 is TGTGCCAGCAGAACTAGCGGGAAATCAAAATCGTACCAAGAGACCCAGTACTTC. It is translated as CASRTSGKSKSYQETQYF.

This clone was counted only a few times. The V call is TRBV28, the J call TRBJ1-1; D not certain. CDR1 is MDHEN, CDR2 SYDVKM, per germline. Trimming took 6 bases from V and 0 from J, leaving 14 bases between them. The CDR3 is 15 residues long. The CDR3 sequence: CASRARHLLNTEAFF. As DNA, the CDR3 is TGTGCCAGCAGGGCCCGACACCTGCTGAACACTGAAGCTTTCTTT.

This clone turned up a few times. The chain couples TRBV4-3 to TRBJ1-5; D is uncertain. The V gene's germline CDR1 is LGHNA and CDR2 YSLEER. CDR3 length: 13 amino acids. V was pared by 4 bases and J by 6 bases, with 10 bases between. CDR3 in amino acids: CASSPRRGQPQHF. The DNA for the CDR3 is TGCGCCAGCAGCCCCCGTCGGGGTCAGCCCCAGCATTTT.

This clone was detected only a few times. The gene calls are TRBV28 and TRBJ1-1; a weak D match, TRBD1 (5 bases). Trimming took 3 bases from V and 8 from J, leaving 13 bases between them. The CDR3 extends over 13 amino acids. Germline lookup yields CDR1 MDHEN and CDR2 SYDVKM. CDR3 region: CASSFGGPKEAFF. DNA for the CDR3: TGTGCCAGCAGTTTTGGGGGACCCAAAGAAGCTTTCTTT.

The chain uses TRBV9 and TRBJ2-3; TRBD2 is a possible D gene (6 bases). There are 15 residues in the CDR3. Deletions cut 1 base from V and 5 bases from J, with 14 bases between. Germline CDR1 and CDR2: SGDLS and YYNGEE. The CDR3 loop reads CASSVTPTGGDTQYF. The CDR3 DNA is TGTGCCAGCAGCGTAACCCCAACCGGGGGAGATACGCAGTATTTT.

This clone appeared a few times. The V gene is TRBV13, the J gene TRBJ2-1, with D maybe TRBD2 (7 bases). V dropped 4 bases and J dropped 5 bases, with 18 bases sitting between them. Germline loops: CDR1 PRHDT, CDR2 FYEKMQ (reference sequence). The CDR3 extends over 16 amino acids. CDR3 loop: CASSSYLDSGDNEQFF. For the CDR3, the DNA is TGTGCCAGCAGCTCCTACCTGGACAGCGGGGACAATGAGCAGTTCTTC.